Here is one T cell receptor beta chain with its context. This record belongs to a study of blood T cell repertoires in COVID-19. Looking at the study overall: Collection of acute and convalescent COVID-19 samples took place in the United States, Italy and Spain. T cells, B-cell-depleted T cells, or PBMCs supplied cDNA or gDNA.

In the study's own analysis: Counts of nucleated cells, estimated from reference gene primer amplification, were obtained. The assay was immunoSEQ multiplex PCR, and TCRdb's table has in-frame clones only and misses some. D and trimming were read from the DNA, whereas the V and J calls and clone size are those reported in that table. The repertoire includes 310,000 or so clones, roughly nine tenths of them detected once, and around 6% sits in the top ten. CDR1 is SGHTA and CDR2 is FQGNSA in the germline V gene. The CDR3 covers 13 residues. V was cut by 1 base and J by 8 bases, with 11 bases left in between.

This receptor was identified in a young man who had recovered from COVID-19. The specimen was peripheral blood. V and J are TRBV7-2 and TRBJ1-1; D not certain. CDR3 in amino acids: CASSLEFSGEAFF. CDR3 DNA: TGTGCCAGCAGCTTAGAATTTAGCGGGGAAGCTTTCTTT.